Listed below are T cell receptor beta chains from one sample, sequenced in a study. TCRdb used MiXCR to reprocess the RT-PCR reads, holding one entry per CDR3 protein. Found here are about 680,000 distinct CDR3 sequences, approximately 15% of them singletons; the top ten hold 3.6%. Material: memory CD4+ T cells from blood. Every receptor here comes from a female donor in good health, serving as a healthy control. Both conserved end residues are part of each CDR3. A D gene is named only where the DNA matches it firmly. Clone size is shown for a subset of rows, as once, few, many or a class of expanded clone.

cdr3_aa: CASSLFWQETQYF
cdr3_nt: TGCGCCAGCAGCTTGTTCTGGCAGGAGACCCAGTACTTC
clone_size: many
d_call: -
v_call: TRBV5-1
j_call: TRBJ2-5

cdr3_aa: CASSARLAGVSGTDTQYF
cdr3_nt: TGTGCCAGCAGCGCCCGACTAGCGGGGGTTTCGGGGACAGATACGCAGTATTTT
clone_size: -
d_call: TRBD2
v_call: TRBV9
j_call: TRBJ2-3

cdr3_aa: CASRTEGRSWVGTEAFF
cdr3_nt: TGTGCCAGCAGGACTGAAGGGCGGTCCTGGGTGGGCACTGAAGCTTTCTTT
clone_size: few
d_call: -
v_call: TRBV6-6
j_call: TRBJ1-1

cdr3_aa: CASTSGPPAYEQYF
cdr3_nt: TGCGCCAGCACGTCAGGGCCTCCAGCCTACGAGCAGTACTTC
clone_size: many
d_call: -
v_call: TRBV5-1
j_call: TRBJ2-7

cdr3_aa: CASRGDRRGEAFF
cdr3_nt: TGTGCCAGTAGAGGGGATCGAAGGGGTGAAGCTTTCTTT
clone_size: once
d_call: -
v_call: TRBV5-6
j_call: TRBJ1-1

cdr3_aa: CASTCPGGVNTEAFF
cdr3_nt: TGTGCCAGCACCTGCCCGGGAGGAGTGAACACTGAAGCTTTCTTT
clone_size: -
d_call: -
v_call: TRBV7-6
j_call: TRBJ1-1

cdr3_aa: CASSSRGLPGSYNEQFF
cdr3_nt: TGCGCCAGCAGTTCGCGGGGTCTTCCAGGCTCCTACAATGAGCAGTTCTTC
clone_size: -
d_call: -
v_call: TRBV5-1
j_call: TRBJ2-1

cdr3_aa: CSAAEMGASTDTQYF
cdr3_nt: TGCAGTGCTGCCGAGATGGGGGCATCCACAGATACGCAGTATTTT
clone_size: few
d_call: -
v_call: TRBV20-1
j_call: TRBJ2-3

cdr3_aa: CASSPWTDPPNEQFF
cdr3_nt: TGTGCCAGTAGTCCGTGGACCGATCCTCCCAATGAGCAGTTCTTC
clone_size: -
d_call: -
v_call: TRBV19
j_call: TRBJ2-1

cdr3_aa: CASSSRRQFPTDTQYF
cdr3_nt: TGTGCCAGCAGCTCTCGTCGTCAATTCCCCACAGATACGCAGTATTTT
clone_size: few
d_call: -
v_call: TRBV6-2/TRBV6-3
j_call: TRBJ2-3

cdr3_aa: CASSLGVQSYNEQFF
cdr3_nt: TGCGCCAGCAGCTTGGGGGTACAATCCTACAATGAGCAGTTCTTC
clone_size: few
d_call: -
v_call: TRBV5-1
j_call: TRBJ2-1

cdr3_aa: CASSFAGDRNQPQHF
cdr3_nt: TGTGCCAGCAGTTTTGCGGGGGATAGGAATCAGCCCCAGCATTTT
clone_size: -
d_call: -
v_call: TRBV12-3/TRBV12-4
j_call: TRBJ1-5

cdr3_aa: CASGPGAAGTEAFF
cdr3_nt: TGTGCCAGCGGACCAGGAGCGGCAGGGACTGAAGCTTTCTTT
clone_size: few
d_call: -
v_call: TRBV25-1
j_call: TRBJ1-1

cdr3_aa: CASSRNVGNTIYF
cdr3_nt: TGTGCCAGCAGCCGAAACGTGGGAAACACCATATATTTT
clone_size: many
d_call: -
v_call: TRBV7-9
j_call: TRBJ1-3

cdr3_aa: CASRPGTAVGQPQHF
cdr3_nt: TGCGCCAGCAGACCAGGGACAGCCGTGGGACAGCCCCAGCATTTT
clone_size: many
d_call: TRBD1
v_call: TRBV5-1
j_call: TRBJ1-5

cdr3_aa: CASSPQGLDGYTF
cdr3_nt: TGTGCCAGCAGCCCACAGGGTTTGGATGGCTACACCTTC
clone_size: many
d_call: -
v_call: TRBV6-5
j_call: TRBJ1-2

cdr3_aa: CASRLGGGTGTYGYTF
cdr3_nt: TGTGCCAGCAGACTTGGAGGCGGGACAGGAACCTATGGCTACACCTTC
clone_size: -
d_call: TRBD1
v_call: TRBV5-6
j_call: TRBJ1-2